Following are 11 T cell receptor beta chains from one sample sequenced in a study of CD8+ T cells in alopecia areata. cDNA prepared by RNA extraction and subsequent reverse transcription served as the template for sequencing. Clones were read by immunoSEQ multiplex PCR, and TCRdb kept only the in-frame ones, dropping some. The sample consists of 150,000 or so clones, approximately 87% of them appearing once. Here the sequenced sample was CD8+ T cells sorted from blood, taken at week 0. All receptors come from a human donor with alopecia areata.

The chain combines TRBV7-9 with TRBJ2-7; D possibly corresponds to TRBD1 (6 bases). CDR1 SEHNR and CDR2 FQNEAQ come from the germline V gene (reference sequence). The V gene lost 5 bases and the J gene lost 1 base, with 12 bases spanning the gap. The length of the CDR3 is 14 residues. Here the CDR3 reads CASSLPTGSYEQYF. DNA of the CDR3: TGTGCCAGCAGCCTACCGACAGGATCCTACGAGCAGTACTTC.

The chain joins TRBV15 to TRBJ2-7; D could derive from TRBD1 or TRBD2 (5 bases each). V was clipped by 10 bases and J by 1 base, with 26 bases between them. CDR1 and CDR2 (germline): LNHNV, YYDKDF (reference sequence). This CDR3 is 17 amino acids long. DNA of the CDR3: TGTGCCATACAAGTATGGTCCGGGGCAGGGATTTCCTACGAGCAGTACTTC. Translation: CAIQVWSGAGISYEQYF.

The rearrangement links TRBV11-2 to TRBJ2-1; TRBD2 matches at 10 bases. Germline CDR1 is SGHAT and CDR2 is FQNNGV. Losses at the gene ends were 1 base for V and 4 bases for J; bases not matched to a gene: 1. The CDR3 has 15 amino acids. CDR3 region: CASSLGLAGYNEQFF. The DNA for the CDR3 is TGTGCCAGCAGCTTAGGACTAGCGGGTTACAATGAGCAGTTCTTC.

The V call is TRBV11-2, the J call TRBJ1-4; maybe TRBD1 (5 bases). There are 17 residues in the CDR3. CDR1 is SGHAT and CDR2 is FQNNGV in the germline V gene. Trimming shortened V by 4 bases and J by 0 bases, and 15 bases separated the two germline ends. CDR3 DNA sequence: TGTGCCAGCAGCTCGCCACAGGACATGGCAACTAATGAAAAACTGTTTTTT. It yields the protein CASSSPQDMATNEKLFF.

This chain's CDR3 is CASTGEGLATYEQYF. The CDR3 nucleotides are TGTGCCAGCACCGGAGAGGGACTAGCAACGTACGAGCAGTACTTC. This chain uses TRBV5-6 with TRBJ2-7; TRBD2 matches 9 bases. Germline V gene sequence: CDR1 SGHDT, CDR2 YYEEEE. The length of the CDR3 is 15 residues. V was pared by 6 bases and J by 4 bases, with 11 bases of the junction left unmatched.

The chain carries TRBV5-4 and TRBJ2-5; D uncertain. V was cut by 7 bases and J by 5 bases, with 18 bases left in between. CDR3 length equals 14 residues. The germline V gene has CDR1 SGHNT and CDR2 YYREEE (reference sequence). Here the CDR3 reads CASPLPRLGETQYF. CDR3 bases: TGTGCCAGCCCTTTACCCAGGCTTGGGGAGACCCAGTACTTC.

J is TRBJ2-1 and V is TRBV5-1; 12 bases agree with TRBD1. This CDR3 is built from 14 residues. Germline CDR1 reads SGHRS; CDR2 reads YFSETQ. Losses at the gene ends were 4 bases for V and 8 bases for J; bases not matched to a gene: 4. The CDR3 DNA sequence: TGCGCCAGCAGCACGGGACAGGGGGCCGATGAGCAGTTCTTC. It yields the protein CASSTGQGADEQFF.

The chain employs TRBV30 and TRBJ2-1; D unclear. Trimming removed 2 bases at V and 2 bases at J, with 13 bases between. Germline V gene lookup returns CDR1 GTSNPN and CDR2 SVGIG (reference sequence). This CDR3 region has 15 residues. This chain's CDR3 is CAWSTVFIAYNEQFF. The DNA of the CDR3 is TGTGCCTGGAGTACGGTCTTTATAGCCTACAATGAGCAGTTCTTC.

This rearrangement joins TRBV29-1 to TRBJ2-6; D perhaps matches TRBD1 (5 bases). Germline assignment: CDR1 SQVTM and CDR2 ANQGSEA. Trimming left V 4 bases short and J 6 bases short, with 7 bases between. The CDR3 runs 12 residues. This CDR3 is CSVAREANVLTF. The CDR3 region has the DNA TGCAGCGTTGCCAGGGAGGCCAACGTCCTGACTTTC.

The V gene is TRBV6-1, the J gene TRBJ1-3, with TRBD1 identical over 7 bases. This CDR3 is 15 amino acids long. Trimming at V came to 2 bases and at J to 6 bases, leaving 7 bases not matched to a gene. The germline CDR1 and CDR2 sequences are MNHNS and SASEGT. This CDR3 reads CASSEKTGWENTIYF. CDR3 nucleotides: TGTGCCAGCAGTGAAAAGACAGGGTGGGAAAACACCATATATTTT.

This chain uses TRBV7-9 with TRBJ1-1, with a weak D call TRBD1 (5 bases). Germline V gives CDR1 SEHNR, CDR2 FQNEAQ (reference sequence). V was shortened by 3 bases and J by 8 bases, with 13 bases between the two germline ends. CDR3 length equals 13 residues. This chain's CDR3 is CASSLTGDGEAFF. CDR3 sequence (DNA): TGTGCCAGCAGCTTGACCGGGGACGGGGAAGCTTTCTTT. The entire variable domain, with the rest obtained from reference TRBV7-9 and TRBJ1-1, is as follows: DTGVSQNPRHKITKRGQNVTFRCDPISEHNRLYWYRQTLGQGPEFLTYFQNEAQLEKSRLLSDRFSAERPKGSFSTLEIQRTEQGDSAMYLCASSLTGDGEAFFGQGTRLTVV.